Sequencing of this T cell receptor (beta chain) was carried out in a study of shared clonotypes between healthy human individuals. Study-wide findings and caveats: Memory subsets generally showed smaller estimated richness than naive subsets did. Exclusively blood specimens were collected; tissue repertoires likely differ.

As regards this clone: The antigen remains undetermined. At the DNA level, this CDR3 is encoded by other sequences in the same sample as well.

The germline V gene has CDR1 SEHNR and CDR2 FQNEAQ (reference sequence). Trimming removed 3 bases at V and 14 bases at J, with 23 bases between. The CDR3 has 15 amino acids. Naive CD8 cells lacked CD45RO and underwent positive selection for CCR7, leaving out terminally differentiated effector memory CD45RA+ cells. The material for each subset, its genomic DNA, was split evenly across several immunoSEQ plates. The protocol was immunoSEQ multiplex PCR, while the TCRdb copy is restricted to in-frame clones and leaves out a portion. The table lists around 700,000 clones, 90% to 95% of them singletons. The gene calls are TRBV7-9 and TRBJ2-1; tentatively, D is TRBD2 (5 bases). The sequencing input was naive CD8+ T cells sorted from blood. This clonotype originated in a man aged 30 to 45 in good health. This CDR3 reads CASSFAQPSPDFEFF. Written as DNA, the CDR3 is TGTGCCAGCAGCTTCGCCCAACCATCCCCGGACTTTGAGTTCTTC.